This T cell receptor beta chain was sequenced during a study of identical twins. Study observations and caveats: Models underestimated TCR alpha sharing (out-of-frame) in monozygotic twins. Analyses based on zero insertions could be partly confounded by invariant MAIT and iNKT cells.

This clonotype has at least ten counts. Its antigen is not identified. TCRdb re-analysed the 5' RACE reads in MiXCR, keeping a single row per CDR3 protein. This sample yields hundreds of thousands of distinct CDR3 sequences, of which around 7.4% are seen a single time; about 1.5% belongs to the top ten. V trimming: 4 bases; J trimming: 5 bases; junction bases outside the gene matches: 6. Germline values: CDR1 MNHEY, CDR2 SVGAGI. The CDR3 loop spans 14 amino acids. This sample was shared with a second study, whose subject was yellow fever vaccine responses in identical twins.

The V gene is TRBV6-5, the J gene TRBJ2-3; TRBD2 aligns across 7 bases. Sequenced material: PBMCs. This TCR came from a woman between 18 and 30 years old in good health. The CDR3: CASSFSGAVDTQYF. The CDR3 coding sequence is TGTGCCAGCAGTTTCAGCGGGGCGGTAGATACGCAGTATTTT.